This TCR beta chain was documented in a study of shared clonotypes between healthy human individuals. Study-level information: CD4 naive and memory got three plates each, CD8 naive two, CD8 memory one. Whole-study results and caveats: The authors sampled blood alone, and tissue repertoires likely differ. Shared clonotypes: approximately 5.3% naive CD4, about 4% naive CD8, less than 2.5% memory CD4, roughly 0.4% memory CD8.

The CDR3 extends over 16 amino acids. From germline, CDR1 is MNHEY and CDR2 SMNVEV (reference sequence). As to this clone: The antigen is not known.

The assay was carried out at the deep level. The protocol was immunoSEQ multiplex PCR, while the TCRdb copy is restricted to in-frame clones and leaves out a portion. This sample carries approximately 180,000 clones, approximately 95% of them seen once, and the ten largest clones take around 0.067%. The clonotype was recovered from a woman in her twenties or thirties in good health. Source material: naive CD4+ T cells sorted from blood. Subset denoted: CD45RA+ positively selected. The chain combines TRBV27 with TRBJ2-5, with TRBD1 identical over 10 bases. The DNA end lines up better with TRBJ2-7; the J call may be wrong. The CDR3 loop reads CASSLGWWDRGYEQYF. The CDR3 coding sequence is TGTGCCAGCAGTTTAGGTTGGTGGGACAGGGGCTACGAGCAGTACTTC.